What follows are 14 T cell receptor beta chains derived from one specimen sequenced in a study of blood T cells in healthy people across ages. Then a second PCR, running roughly 6 to 11 cycles, was carried out with a sample-barcoded 5' primer and a J-beta primer mix. TCRdb ran MiXCR on the 5' RACE reads and lists one entry per CDR3 protein. The table has roughly 1.6 million distinct CDR3 sequences, around 35% seen once. The sequenced sample was blood. Receptor source: a woman in her twenties or thirties in good health.

The chain uses TRBV5-1 and TRBJ1-5, with D tentatively TRBD1 (5 bases). The germline V gene has CDR1 SGHRS and CDR2 YFSETQ. The CDR3 runs 15 residues. Deletions cut 0 bases from V and 3 bases from J, with 10 bases between. The CDR3 nucleotides are TGCGCCAGCAGCTTGGAGGGGTCTTACAATCAGCCCCAGCATTTT. Residues: CASSLEGSYNQPQHF.

This clonotype was counted only a few times. The chain recombines TRBV7-8 with TRBJ2-3; D may be TRBD2 (6 bases). The ends were cut back, 5 bases at V and 1 base at J, with 16 bases in the middle. Germline V lookup: CDR1 SGHVS, CDR2 FQNEAQ. There are 16 residues in the CDR3. The CDR3 is CASSTRGGTGTDTQYF. DNA of the CDR3: TGTGCCAGCAGCACTAGGGGCGGGACGGGCACAGATACGCAGTATTTT.

This clonotype was counted at least ten times. V usage is TRBV20-1 and J usage is TRBJ2-5, with a tentative D call TRBD1 (6 bases). The CDR3 runs to 16 residues. Trimming shortened V by 4 bases and J by 5 bases, and 23 bases separated the two germline ends. The germline V gene encodes CDR1 DFQATT and CDR2 SNEGSKA (reference sequence). The CDR3 coding sequence is TGCAGTGCTACTCCACAAGGGGGATACGACCGGGAGACCCAGTACTTC. Amino acid sequence: CSATPQGGYDRETQYF.

This clonotype was detected only a few times. V and J are TRBV7-9 and TRBJ2-7, with 7 bases fitting TRBD1. Trimming removed 5 bases from V and 3 bases from J; junction bases left unmatched: 7. The germline V gene has CDR1 SEHNR and CDR2 FQNEAQ (reference sequence). This CDR3 is built from 14 residues. The DNA for the CDR3 is TGTGCCAGCAGCCGACAGGGAAGGAACTACGAGCAGTACTTC. Translating it yields CASSRQGRNYEQYF.

J is TRBJ2-3 and V is TRBV20-1; the D gene is possibly TRBD2 (6 bases). Trimming took 5 bases from V and 0 from J, leaving 18 bases between them. This CDR3 is 16 amino acids long. Germline CDR1 DFQATT, CDR2 SNEGSKA (reference sequence). The CDR3: CSALSLEGTSTDTQYF. The CDR3 DNA reads as TGCAGTGCTCTTAGCCTAGAGGGGACTAGCACAGATACGCAGTATTTT.

This clonotype was observed a handful of times. The CDR3 sequence: CAISAPGGGASTYEQYF. The DNA for the CDR3 is TGTGCCATCAGTGCCCCTGGAGGGGGGGCCTCAACTTACGAGCAGTACTTC. This chain connects TRBV10-3 to TRBJ2-7, with D perhaps matching TRBD2 (7 bases). Between the trimmed V and J ends, which lost 4 bases and 4 bases, there was a span of 23 bases. Germline-derived CDR1 and CDR2 are ENHRY and SYGVKD. The CDR3 length is 17 residues.

This clonotype has only a few counts. CDR3 region: CASSENPWPAGGQYEQFF. DNA of the CDR3: TGTGCCAGCAGTGAAAACCCCTGGCCAGCGGGGGGGCAGTATGAGCAGTTCTTC. The rearrangement uses TRBV6-1 and TRBJ2-1; 10 positions match TRBD2. The CDR3 runs 18 residues. V shed 2 bases, J shed 8 bases, and the junction held 15 bases outside the gene matches. Germline lookup yields CDR1 MNHNS and CDR2 SASEGT.

This clonotype has a handful of counts. The rearrangement joins TRBV4-2 to TRBJ2-3; D may be TRBD2 (6 bases). The V and J ends lost 3 bases and 4 bases respectively, with 11 bases between them. There are 14 residues in the CDR3. CDR1 is LGHNA, CDR2 YNFKEQ, per germline. The CDR3 loop reads CASSQGRTSDTQYF. The DNA for the CDR3 is TGTGCCAGCAGCCAGGGGAGGACTTCAGATACGCAGTATTTT.

This chain joins TRBV4-1 and TRBJ2-5; possibly TRBD2 for D (6 bases). V lost 8 bases to trimming and J lost 11 bases, with 27 bases between them. Germline-derived CDR1 and CDR2 are MGHRA and YSYEKL. The CDR3 is 15 residues long. The CDR3 reads CASPTGPGTSREQYF. CDR3 in DNA: TGCGCCAGCCCAACCGGCCCAGGGACCTCACGGGAGCAGTACTTC.

This clonotype has just a few counts. The chain couples TRBV20-1 to TRBJ2-7, with D perhaps TRBD1 (5 bases). The V end lost 0 bases, the J end lost 4 bases, and 16 bases lay between the germline ends. Germline CDR1 DFQATT, CDR2 SNEGSKA (reference sequence). The CDR3 covers 15 residues. The CDR3 DNA is TGCAGTGCTAGAGAGTTTGCCAGGGCGGAGTACGAGCAGTACTTC. Translated: CSAREFARAEYEQYF.

On this clonotype itself: Possible read error: a much larger clone is one base away. The J gene is TRBJ2-7, the V gene TRBV29-1, with 7 bases that match TRBD1. The CDR3 is 14 amino acids. Germline CDR1 reads SQVTM; CDR2 reads ANQGSEA. The V segment lost 4 bases and the J segment 6 bases; nucleotides outside the gene matches: 12. In DNA form, the CDR3 reads TGCAGCGTTGGGCCACGACAGGGAAGCTGCGAGCAGTACTTC. It translates to CSVGPRQGSCEQYF.

This clonotype showed up many times. The chain carries TRBV28 and TRBJ2-1, with 12 bases matching TRBD2. CDR1 and CDR2 from the germline V gene are MDHEN and SYDVKM. Losses at the gene ends were 4 bases for V and 10 bases for J; bases not matched to a gene: 14. There are 17 residues in the CDR3. The CDR3 here is CASSYSGRWTSGDEQFF. The CDR3 DNA sequence: TGTGCCAGCAGTTACAGCGGTCGTTGGACTAGCGGGGACGAGCAGTTCTTC.

This clonotype occurred a few times. The chain links TRBV29-1 to TRBJ2-1; no reliable D call. Trimming removed 7 bases at V and 5 bases at J, with 18 bases between. The CDR3 is 14 amino acids. Looked up from germline, CDR1 is SQVTM and CDR2 is ANQGSEA. This CDR3 reads CSAFRLRVDNEQFF. The CDR3 DNA reads TGCAGCGCATTTCGACTCCGTGTTGACAATGAGCAGTTCTTC.

The V and J genes are TRBV5-1 and TRBJ1-5; no clear D gene. Trimming took off 3 bases at V and 4 bases at J, with 14 bases between the two ends. The CDR3 totals 15 residues. Germline V gene sequence: CDR1 SGHRS, CDR2 YFSETQ. CDR3 bases: TGCGCCAGCAGCTGGGGTCCAGAAAAGAATCAGCCCCAGCATTTT. Translated: CASSWGPEKNQPQHF.